These 5 T cell receptor beta chains came from one sample sequenced in a study of T cell responses to AZD1222 COVID-19 vaccine. Data came from immunoSEQ multiplex PCR; TCRdb stores just in-frame clones and leaves some out. The sample lists around 130,000 clones; about nine tenths were seen once. Material: peripheral blood, obtained on day 0 of AZD1222 vaccination. All receptors come from an adult in good health.

The chain links TRBV4-1 to TRBJ2-7, with 7 bases lining up with TRBD2. Per germline, CDR1 MGHRA and CDR2 YSYEKL. The V segment lost 2 bases and the J segment 2 bases; nucleotides outside the gene matches: 12. The CDR3 runs to 17 residues. The CDR3 DNA reads TGCGCCAGCAGCCAATATCGGAAGATAGCGGGTCCCTACGAGCAGTACTTC. This codes for CASSQYRKIAGPYEQYF.

The chain has TRBV18 and TRBJ1-1; no reliable D call. Looked up from germline, CDR1 is KGHSH and CDR2 is LQKENI. V was pared by 6 bases and J by 6 bases, with 17 bases between. The CDR3 is made up of 14 amino acids. The CDR3 bases are TGTGCCAGCTCCCACTCCGGGGTCTGGGCTGAAGCTTTCTTT. It yields the protein CASSHSGVWAEAFF. The full variable domain, completed using reference TRBV18 and TRBJ1-1, is NAGVMQNPRHLVRRRGQEARLRCSPMKGHSHVYWYRQLPEEGLKFMVYLQKENIIDESGMPKERFSAEFPKEGPSILRIQQVVRGDSAAYFCASSHSGVWAEAFFGQGTRLTVV.

This rearrangement joins TRBV19 to TRBJ2-1, with a tentative D call TRBD1 (5 bases). V was cut by 7 bases and J by 9 bases, with 19 bases left in between. Germline CDR1 reads LNHDA; CDR2 reads SQIVND (reference sequence). This CDR3 comprises 14 residues. In DNA, the CDR3 is TGTGCCAGTATGTCAGGGAATGTCGGCAGTGAGCAGTTCTTC. Protein: CASMSGNVGSEQFF.

Regarding this clone: A junction end diverges from the germline sequence, so it may reflect a read error. V and J are TRBV25-1 and TRBJ1-4; D gene ambiguous. The CDR3 consists of 9 residues. From germline, CDR1 is MGHDK and CDR2 SYGVNS. CDR3 DNA: TGTGCCAGCAGTGATCCACACGTATTT. The encoded protein is CASSDPHVF. Based on the CDR3 plus reference TRBV25-1 and TRBJ1-4, the full variable domain is EADIYQTPRYLVIGTGKKITLECSQTMGHDKMYWYQQDPGMELHLIHYSYGVNSTEKGDLSSESTVSRIRTEHFPLTLESARPSHTSQYLCASSDPHVFGSGTQLSVL.

J is TRBJ1-2 and V is TRBV6-6; a possible D gene is TRBD1 (6 bases). The germline V and J ends were trimmed by 5 bases and 3 bases, with 10 bases remaining between them. Germline CDR1 and CDR2: MNHNY and SVGAGI (reference sequence). CDR3 length: 13 amino acids. The DNA for the CDR3 is TGTGCCAGCAGTCGGACAGAGGACTATGGCTACACCTTC. This translates into CASSRTEDYGYTF.